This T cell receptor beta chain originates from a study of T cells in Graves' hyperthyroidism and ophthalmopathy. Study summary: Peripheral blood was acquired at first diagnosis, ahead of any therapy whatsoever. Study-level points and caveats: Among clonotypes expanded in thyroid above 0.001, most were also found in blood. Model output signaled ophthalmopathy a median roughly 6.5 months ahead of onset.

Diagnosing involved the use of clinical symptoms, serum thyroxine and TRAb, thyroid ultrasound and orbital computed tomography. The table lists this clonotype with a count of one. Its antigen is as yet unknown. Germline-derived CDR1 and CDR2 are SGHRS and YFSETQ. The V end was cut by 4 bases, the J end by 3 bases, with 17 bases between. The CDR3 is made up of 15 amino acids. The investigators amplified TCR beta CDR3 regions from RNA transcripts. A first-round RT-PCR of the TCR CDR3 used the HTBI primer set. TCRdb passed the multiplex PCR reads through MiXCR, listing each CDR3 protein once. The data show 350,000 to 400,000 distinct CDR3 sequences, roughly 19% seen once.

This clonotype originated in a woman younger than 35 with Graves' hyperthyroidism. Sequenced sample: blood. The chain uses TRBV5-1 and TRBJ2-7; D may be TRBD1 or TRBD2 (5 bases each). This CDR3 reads CASSASGPRIYEQYF. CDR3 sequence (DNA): TGCGCCAGCAGCGCATCGGGACCAAGAATCTACGAGCAGTACTTC.